This TCR beta chain was sequenced for a study of T cells expressing NK-cell markers. Overall study: Seven HCMV-seropositive donors and one seronegative donor made up the eight sequenced donors.

Points from the study as a whole: A few of the donors also had these clonotypes leading their CD3+CD56-NKG2C+ fraction.

It was by 5'RACE template switching with UMIs that TCR beta cDNA was made. TCRdb re-called the 5' RACE reads and gives one entry per CDR3 protein, without DNA. The sample table includes about 430,000 distinct CDR3 sequences. Regarding this clonotype: The antigen is not known.

CDR3 length equals 16 residues. This TCR was sampled from a woman between 50 and 59 years old in good health. The sequencing sample was made of blood T cells: a sorted CD56 or NKG2C T cell subset, CD4+ or CD8+ T cells, or bulk PBMC T cells (not recorded which). V usage is TRBV12-3 or TRBV12-4 and J usage is TRBJ1-2; TCRdb outputs TRBD1, but without DNA this stays unchecked. CDR3: CASSNLLQGARDGYTF.